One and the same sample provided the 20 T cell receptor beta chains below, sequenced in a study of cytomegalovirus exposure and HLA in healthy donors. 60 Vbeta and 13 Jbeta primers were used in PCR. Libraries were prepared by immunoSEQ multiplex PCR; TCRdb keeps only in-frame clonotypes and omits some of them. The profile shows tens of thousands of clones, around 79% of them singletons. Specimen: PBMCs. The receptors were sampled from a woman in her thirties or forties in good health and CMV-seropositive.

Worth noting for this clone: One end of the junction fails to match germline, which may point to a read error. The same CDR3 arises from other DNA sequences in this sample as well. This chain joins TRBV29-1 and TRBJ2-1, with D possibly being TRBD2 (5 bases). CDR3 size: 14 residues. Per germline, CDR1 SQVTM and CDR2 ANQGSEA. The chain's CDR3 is CSVERLAAYNEQFF. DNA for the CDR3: TGCAGCGTTGAGAGGCTAGCAGCCTACAATGAACAGTTCTTC.

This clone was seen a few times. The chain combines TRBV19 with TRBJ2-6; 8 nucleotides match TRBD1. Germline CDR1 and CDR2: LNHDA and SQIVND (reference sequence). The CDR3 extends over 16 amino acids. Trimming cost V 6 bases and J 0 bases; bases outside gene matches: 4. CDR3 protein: CASRPTGDSGANVLTF. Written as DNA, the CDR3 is TGTGCCAGTAGACCGACAGGGGACTCTGGGGCCAACGTCCTGACTTTC.

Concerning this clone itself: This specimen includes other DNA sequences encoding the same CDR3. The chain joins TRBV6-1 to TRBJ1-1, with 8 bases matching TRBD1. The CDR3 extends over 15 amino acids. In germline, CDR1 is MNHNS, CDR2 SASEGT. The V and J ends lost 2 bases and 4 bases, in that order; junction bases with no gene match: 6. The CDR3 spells CASSESAGGGTEAFF. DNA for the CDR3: TGTGCCAGCAGTGAATCAGCAGGGGGCGGCACTGAAGCTTTCTTT.

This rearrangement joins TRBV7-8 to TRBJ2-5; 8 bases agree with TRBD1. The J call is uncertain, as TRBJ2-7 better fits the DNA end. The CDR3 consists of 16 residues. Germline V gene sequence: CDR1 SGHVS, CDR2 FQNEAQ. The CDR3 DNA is TGTGCCAGCAGTCGCCGGCGGGGACAGGAGTTCTACGAGCAGTACTTC. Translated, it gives CASSRRRGQEFYEQYF.

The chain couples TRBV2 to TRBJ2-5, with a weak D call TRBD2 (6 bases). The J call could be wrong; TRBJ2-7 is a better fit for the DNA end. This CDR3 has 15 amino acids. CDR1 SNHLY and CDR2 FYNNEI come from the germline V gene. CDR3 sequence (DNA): TGTGCCAGCCAAACGCTAGCGACGATGTCCTACGAGCAGTACTTC. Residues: CASQTLATMSYEQYF.

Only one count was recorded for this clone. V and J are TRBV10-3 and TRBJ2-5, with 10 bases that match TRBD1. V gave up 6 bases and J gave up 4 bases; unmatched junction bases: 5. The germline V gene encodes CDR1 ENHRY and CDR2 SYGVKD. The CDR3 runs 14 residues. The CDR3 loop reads CAIRHGQGGETQYF. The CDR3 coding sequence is TGTGCCATCAGACACGGACAGGGGGGAGAGACCCAGTACTTC.

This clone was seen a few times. The CDR3 bases are TGCAGCGTTCTGCCCCCAGGAGGGCAAAACATTCAGTACTTC. Its translation: CSVLPPGGQNIQYF. The J gene is TRBJ2-4, the V gene TRBV29-1; D is perhaps TRBD2 (6 bases). The length of the CDR3 is 14 residues. The V end lost 5 bases, the J end lost 5 bases, and 16 bases lay between the germline ends. Germline V lookup: CDR1 SQVTM, CDR2 ANQGSEA.

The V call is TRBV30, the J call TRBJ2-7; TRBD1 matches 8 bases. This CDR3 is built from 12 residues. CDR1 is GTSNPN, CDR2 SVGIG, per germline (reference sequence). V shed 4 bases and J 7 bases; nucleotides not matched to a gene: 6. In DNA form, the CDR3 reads TGTGCCTGGACAGGGGGCGGTTTGGAGCAGTACTTC. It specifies CAWTGGGLEQYF.

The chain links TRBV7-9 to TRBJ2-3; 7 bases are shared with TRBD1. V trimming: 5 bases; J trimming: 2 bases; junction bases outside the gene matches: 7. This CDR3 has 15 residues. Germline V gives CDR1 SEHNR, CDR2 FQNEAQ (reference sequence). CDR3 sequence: CASSPEDRATDTQYF. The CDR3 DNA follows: TGTGCCAGCAGCCCAGAAGACAGGGCCACAGATACGCAGTATTTT.

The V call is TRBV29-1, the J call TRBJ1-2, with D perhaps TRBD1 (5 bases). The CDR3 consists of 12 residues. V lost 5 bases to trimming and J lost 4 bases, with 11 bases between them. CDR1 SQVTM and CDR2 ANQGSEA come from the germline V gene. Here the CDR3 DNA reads TGCAGCGTTTGGGGGGAGTCCTATGGCTACACCTTC. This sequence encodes CSVWGESYGYTF.

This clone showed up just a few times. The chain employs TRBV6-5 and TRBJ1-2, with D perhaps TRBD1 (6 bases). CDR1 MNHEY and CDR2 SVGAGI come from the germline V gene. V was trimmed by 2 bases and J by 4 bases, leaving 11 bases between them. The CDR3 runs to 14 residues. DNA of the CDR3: TGTGCCAGCAGTTACCGTGGACAGCGCTATGGCTACACCTTC. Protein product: CASSYRGQRYGYTF.

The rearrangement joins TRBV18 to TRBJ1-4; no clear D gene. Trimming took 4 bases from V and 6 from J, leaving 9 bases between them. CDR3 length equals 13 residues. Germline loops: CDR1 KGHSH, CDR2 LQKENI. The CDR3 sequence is CASSLLRDEKLFF. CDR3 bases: TGTGCCAGCTCACTCCTCCGCGATGAAAAACTGTTTTTT.

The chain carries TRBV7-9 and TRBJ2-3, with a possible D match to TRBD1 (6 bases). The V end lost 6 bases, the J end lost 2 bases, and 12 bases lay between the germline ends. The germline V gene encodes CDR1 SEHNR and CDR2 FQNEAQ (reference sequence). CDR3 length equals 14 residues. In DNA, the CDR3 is TGTGCCAGCAGACGAACAGGGTTCACAGATACGCAGTATTTT. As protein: CASRRTGFTDTQYF.

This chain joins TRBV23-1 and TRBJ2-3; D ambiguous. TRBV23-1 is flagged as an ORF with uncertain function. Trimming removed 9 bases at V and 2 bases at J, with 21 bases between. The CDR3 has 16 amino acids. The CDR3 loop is CASLIPGAHPTDTQYF. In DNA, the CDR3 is TGCGCCAGTCTAATCCCGGGTGCGCATCCCACAGATACGCAGTATTTT.

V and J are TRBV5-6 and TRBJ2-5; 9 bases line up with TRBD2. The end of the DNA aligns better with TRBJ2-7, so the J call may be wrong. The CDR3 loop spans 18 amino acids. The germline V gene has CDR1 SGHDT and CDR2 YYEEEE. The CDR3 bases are TGTGCCAGCAGCTCGGGTTATGGGCTAGCGGGGCTCTCCTACGAGCAGTACTTC. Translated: CASSSGYGLAGLSYEQYF.

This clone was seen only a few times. The CDR3 sequence: CATTIPGQGYGYTF. DNA for the CDR3: TGTGCCACGACGATCCCGGGACAGGGCTATGGCTACACCTTC. This chain connects TRBV6-6 to TRBJ1-2; 9 bases align to TRBD1. Losses at the gene ends were 10 bases for V and 4 bases for J; bases not matched to a gene: 10. CDR3 length equals 14 residues. From germline, CDR1 is MNHNY and CDR2 SVGAGI (reference sequence).

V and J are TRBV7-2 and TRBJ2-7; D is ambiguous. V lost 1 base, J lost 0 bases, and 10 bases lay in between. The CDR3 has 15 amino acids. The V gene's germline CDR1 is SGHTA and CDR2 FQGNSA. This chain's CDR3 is CASSLGVGFSYEQYF. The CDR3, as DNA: TGTGCCAGCAGCTTAGGTGTCGGGTTCTCCTACGAGCAGTACTTC.

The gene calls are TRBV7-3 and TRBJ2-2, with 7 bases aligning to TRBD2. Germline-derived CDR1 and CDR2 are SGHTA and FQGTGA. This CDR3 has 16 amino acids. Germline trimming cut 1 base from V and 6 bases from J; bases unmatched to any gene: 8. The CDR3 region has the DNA TGTGCCAGCAGCTTAATGGCCGGGAGGTCTGCCGGGGAGCTGTTTTTT. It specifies CASSLMAGRSAGELFF.

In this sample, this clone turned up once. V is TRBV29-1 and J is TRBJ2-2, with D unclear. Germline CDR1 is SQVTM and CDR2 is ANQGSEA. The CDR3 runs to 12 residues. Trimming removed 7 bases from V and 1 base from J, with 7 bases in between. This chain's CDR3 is CSGTENTGELFF. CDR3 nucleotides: TGCAGCGGAACAGAGAACACCGGGGAGCTGTTTTTT.

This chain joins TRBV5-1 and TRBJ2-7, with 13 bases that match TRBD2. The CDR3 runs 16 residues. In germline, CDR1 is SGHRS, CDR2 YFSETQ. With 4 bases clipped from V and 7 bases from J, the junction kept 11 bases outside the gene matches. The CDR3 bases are TGCGCCAGCAGCAAATCCGGGACTAGCGGGACCTTAGAGCAGTACTTC. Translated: CASSKSGTSGTLEQYF.